This T cell receptor (beta chain) came from a study of blood T cell repertoires in COVID-19. Study overall: Samples representing acute and convalescent COVID-19 were sourced from the United States, Italy and Spain. Nucleic acid was either cDNA or gDNA, and it came from T cells, B-cell-depleted T cells, or PBMCs.

In the original workflow: Estimated nucleated cell counts came from reference gene primer amplification. Sequenced by immunoSEQ multiplex PCR; TCRdb stores in-frame clones only, minus some. V, J and clone size are those of that table, while D and trimming were read from the DNA. The repertoire includes 120,000 or so clones, 90% of them detected once, and 3.5% to 4.5% sits in the top ten. The CDR3 spans 16 residues. Trimming cost V 4 bases and J 8 bases; bases outside gene matches: 8. In germline, CDR1 is SGDLS, CDR2 YYNGEE. This receptor was taken from a woman aged 55-75 years with COVID-19, enrolled during active disease. V usage is TRBV9 and J usage is TRBJ2-1; TRBD2 agrees at 14 bases. Sequencing input: peripheral blood. Here the CDR3 DNA reads TGTGCCAGCAGCCCCCGACTAGCGGGGGGGCGGGATGAGCAGTTCTTC. Protein sequence: CASSPRLAGGRDEQFF.